Sequencing of this T cell receptor (beta chain) was carried out in a study of blood T cell repertoires in COVID-19. In germline, CDR1 is GTSNPN, CDR2 SVGIG (reference sequence). The CDR3 runs to 13 residues. V lost 2 bases, J lost 5 bases, and 10 bases lay in between. Generated by immunoSEQ multiplex PCR, the TCRdb table keeps only in-frame clones and is missing some. The data contain 300,000 to 400,000 clones, approximately 91% of them singletons. The specimen sequenced was peripheral blood. This sequence joins TRBV30 and TRBJ1-5; D call uncertain. This receptor was identified in a woman aged 65 to 85 with COVID-19, enrolled during active disease. Here the CDR3 reads CAWSTGSDQPQHF. CDR3 coding DNA: TGTGCCTGGAGTACGGGATCCGATCAGCCCCAGCATTTT.